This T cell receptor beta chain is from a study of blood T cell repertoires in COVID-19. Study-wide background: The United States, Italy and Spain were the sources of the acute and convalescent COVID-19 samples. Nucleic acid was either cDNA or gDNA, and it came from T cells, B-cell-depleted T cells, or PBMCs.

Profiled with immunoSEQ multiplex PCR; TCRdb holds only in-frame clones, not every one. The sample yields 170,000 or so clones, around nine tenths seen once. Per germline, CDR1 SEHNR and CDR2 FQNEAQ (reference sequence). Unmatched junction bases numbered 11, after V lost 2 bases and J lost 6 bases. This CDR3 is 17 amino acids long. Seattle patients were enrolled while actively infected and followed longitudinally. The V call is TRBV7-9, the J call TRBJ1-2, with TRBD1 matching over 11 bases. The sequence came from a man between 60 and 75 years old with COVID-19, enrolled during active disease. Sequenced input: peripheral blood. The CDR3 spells CASSLSSEGQGGNGYTF. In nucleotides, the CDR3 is TGTGCCAGCAGCTTATCCTCCGAGGGACAGGGGGGCAATGGCTACACCTTC.